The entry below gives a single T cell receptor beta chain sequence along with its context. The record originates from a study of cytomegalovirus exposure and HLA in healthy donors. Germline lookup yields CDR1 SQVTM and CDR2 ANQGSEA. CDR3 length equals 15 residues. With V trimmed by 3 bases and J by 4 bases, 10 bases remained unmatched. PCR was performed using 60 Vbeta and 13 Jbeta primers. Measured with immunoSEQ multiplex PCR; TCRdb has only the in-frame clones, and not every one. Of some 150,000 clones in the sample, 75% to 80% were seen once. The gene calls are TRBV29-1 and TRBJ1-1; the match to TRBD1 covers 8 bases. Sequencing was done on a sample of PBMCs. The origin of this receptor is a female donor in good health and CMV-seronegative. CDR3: CSVEGRGRDRTEAFF. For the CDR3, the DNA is TGCAGCGTTGAGGGCAGGGGGCGCGATCGCACTGAAGCTTTCTTT.